Shown below are 18 T cell receptor beta chains from a single sample sequenced in a study of T cell clonality in common variable immunodeficiency. The repertoire was sequenced with immunoSEQ multiplex PCR; TCRdb's copy has only in-frame clones and lacks some. This sample carries more than 55,000 clones and no singletons, and approximately 1.7% goes to the top ten. The sequencing input was peripheral blood mononuclear cells. The receptors were gathered from a person aged 18 to 70 in good health.

In its sample, this clone was seen many times. The missing CDR3 end, 3 residues past where the read stops, is filled in from the germline J gene. The chain carries TRBV20-1 and TRBJ2-7, with TRBD1 matching over 8 bases. The CDR3 extends over 12 amino acids. Germline V gives CDR1 DFQATT, CDR2 SNEGSKA (reference sequence). J gave up 5 bases and V 5 bases, and 5 bases lay outside the gene matches. CDR3 residues: CSAPQGADEQYF. The CDR3 bases that were read are TGCAGTGCTCCCCAGGGGGCAGACGAG.

This clone was seen repeatedly, ten times or more. The read terminates 3 residues before the CDR3 end, so the remaining end is supplied by the germline J gene. V usage is TRBV29-1 and J usage is TRBJ2-7, with TRBD2 matching over 8 bases. V lost 7 bases to trimming and J lost 0 bases; unmatched junction nucleotides: 8. The CDR3 runs to 14 residues. Germline V gene data show CDR1 as SQVTM and CDR2 as ANQGSEA. The CDR3 sequence is CSGALAGASYEQYF. Partial CDR3 DNA: TGCAGCGGGGCCCTAGCGGGTGCCTCCTACGAG.

This clone was seen at least ten times. With the read ending 3 residues before the CDR3 end, the germline J gene is used to fill in that end. V usage is TRBV20-1 and J usage is TRBJ2-7, with TRBD1 matching 7 bases. The CDR3 is 15 amino acids. Germline lookup yields CDR1 DFQATT and CDR2 SNEGSKA (reference sequence). With 0 bases clipped from V and 2 bases from J, the junction kept 7 bases outside the gene matches. CDR3 DNA, as far as it was read: TGCAGTGCTAGAGACTTCGGGCAGGGGGCCTACGAG. Amino acids: CSARDFGQGAYE. The entire CDR3 is CSARDFGQGAYEQYF.

This clone was counted many times. From the germline J gene comes the end of the CDR3, since the read stops 3 residues before it. V is TRBV20-1 and J is TRBJ1-2; maybe TRBD1 (6 bases). V lost 5 bases to trimming and J lost 4 bases, with 11 bases between them. Germline V gives CDR1 DFQATT, CDR2 SNEGSKA (reference sequence). The CDR3 covers 12 residues. The part of the CDR3 DNA that was read is TGCAGTGCTCAGGACAGAACCTATGGC. Its translation is CSAQDRTYG. The entire CDR3 protein reads CSAQDRTYGYTF.

This clone has a count of ten or more. The CDR3 end lies 3 residues beyond the end of the read and is filled in from the germline J gene. The chain combines TRBV7-2 with TRBJ2-1; TRBD2 aligns across 13 bases. Germline V CDR1 and CDR2: SGHTA, FQGNSA. This CDR3 contains 14 residues. V lost 6 bases to trimming and J lost 4 bases; unmatched junction nucleotides: 0. The sequenced CDR3 bases are TGTGCCAGCAGGGGACTAGCGGGATACAATGAG. This gives the protein CASRGLAGYNE. The entire CDR3 reads CASRGLAGYNEQFF. Using reference TRBV7-2 and TRBJ2-1 for the parts outside the CDR3, the full variable domain is GAGVSQSPSNKVTEKGKDVELRCDPISGHTALYWYRQSLGQGLEFLIYFQGNSAPDKSGLPSDRFSAERTGGSVSTLTIQRTQQEDSAVYLCASRGLAGYNEQFFGPGTRLTVL.

This clone was recorded many times. CDR3 amino acids: CASSDRGLTEAFF. Partial CDR3 DNA: TGTGCCAGCAGTGACAGGGGGCTGACTGAA. This chain links TRBV2 with TRBJ1-1; TRBD1 aligns across 8 bases. The CDR3 end falls 3 residues outside the read, so it is completed with the germline J gene. Germline-derived CDR1 and CDR2 are SNHLY and FYNNEI. CDR3 length: 13 amino acids. Trimming removed 3 bases from V and 5 bases from J; junction bases left unmatched: 2.

This clone was seen many times. The read falls 3 residues short of the CDR3 end, and the missing part is taken from the germline J gene. The chain couples TRBV19 to TRBJ2-7; D possibly corresponds to TRBD1 (6 bases). The V gene lost 3 bases and the J gene lost 5 bases, with 17 bases spanning the gap. Germline V gene data show CDR1 as LNHDA and CDR2 as SQIVND (reference sequence). The CDR3 contains 15 residues. CDR3 residues: CASSMGQGSFHEQYF. Partial CDR3 DNA: TGTGCCAGTAGTATGGGGCAGGGGAGCTTCCACGAG.

Ten or more counts support this clone. The DNA ends 3 residues before the CDR3 does, and the rest of the CDR3 is filled in from the germline J gene. The chain carries TRBV2 and TRBJ1-4, with 7 nucleotides matching TRBD1. V lost 9 bases to trimming and J lost 7 bases; unmatched junction nucleotides: 8. Germline CDR1 is SNHLY and CDR2 is FYNNEI. The CDR3 runs 13 residues. CDR3: CASSTGTAEKLFF. CDR3 DNA, as far as it was read: TGTGCCAGTTCTACCGGGACAGCTGAAAAA.

The sample holds many counts of this clone. The read finishes 3 residues shy of the CDR3 end, and the germline J gene is used to complete it. The chain joins TRBV9 to TRBJ2-7; 7 bases agree with TRBD2. CDR3 length: 13 residues. Germline-derived CDR1 and CDR2 are SGDLS and YYNGEE. The junction had 2 bases not matched to a gene; V was cut back by 3 bases and J by 2 bases. The covered CDR3 bases are TGTGCCAGCAGCGGCGGGACTACCTACGAG. This translates into CASSGGTTYE. The CDR3 as a whole reads CASSGGTTYEQYF.

This clone was observed at least ten times. The CDR3 extends 3 residues past the end of the read, so its final part is completed from the germline J gene. The rearrangement joins TRBV7-9 to TRBJ2-6, with a tentative D call TRBD1 (5 bases). V was cut by 3 bases and J by 0 bases, with 6 bases left in between. The CDR3 runs 15 residues. The germline V gene encodes CDR1 SEHNR and CDR2 FQNEAQ (reference sequence). CDR3 DNA, as far as it was read: TGTGCCAGCAGCTTCCAGGGCTCTGGGGCCAACGTC. Protein sequence: CASSFQGSGANV. The whole CDR3 reads CASSFQGSGANVLTF.

This clone was recorded at least ten times. The CDR3 end falls 3 residues outside the read, so it is completed with the germline J gene. V gene TRBV19 combines with J gene TRBJ2-7; 8 nucleotides align to TRBD1. V lost 3 bases and J lost 0; bases outside the gene matches: 10. This CDR3 is 17 amino acids long. Germline CDR1 LNHDA, CDR2 SQIVND (reference sequence). The DNA read from the CDR3 is TGTGCCAGTAGTATCCGCCGGGGGACAGGACTCTCCTACGAG. This translates into CASSIRRGTGLSYE. The full CDR3 reads CASSIRRGTGLSYEQYF.

This clone was picked up many times. Sequencing ends 3 residues short of the CDR3 end; the germline J gene provides the rest. This chain links TRBV20-1 with TRBJ2-3, with 8 positions matching TRBD2. This CDR3 is built from 18 residues. Unmatched junction bases numbered 14, after V lost 3 bases and J lost 0 bases. Germline CDR1 reads DFQATT; CDR2 reads SNEGSKA (reference sequence). CDR3: CSASPASGSIASTDTQYF. The covered CDR3 bases are TGCAGTGCTAGCCCGGCTAGCGGGTCCATAGCTAGCACAGATACG.

The sample holds many counts of this clone. The CDR3 is cut off 3 residues early in the read; its end comes from the germline J gene. The chain couples TRBV5-1 to TRBJ1-1; D is unresolved. Germline loops: CDR1 SGHRS, CDR2 YFSETQ. This CDR3 is 11 amino acids long. The sequenced part of the CDR3 DNA is TGCGCCAGCAGAGGAGAGGGCGAA. This gives the protein CASRGEGE. The CDR3 reads in full as CASRGEGEAFF. Full variable domain (outside the CDR3, taken from reference TRBV5-1 and TRBJ1-1): KAGVTQTPRYLIKTRGQQVTLSCSPISGHRSVSWYQQTPGQGLQFLFEYFSETQRNKGNFPGRFSGRQFSNSRSEMNVSTLELGDSALYLCASRGEGEAFFGQGTRLTVV.

The sample holds many counts of this clone. Read coverage stops 3 residues before the CDR3 terminus; the germline J gene supplies the remainder. The rearrangement links TRBV6-1 to TRBJ2-1; D perhaps matches TRBD1 (6 bases). The CDR3 contains 13 residues. CDR1 MNHNS and CDR2 SASEGT come from the germline V gene. Trimming removed 4 bases at V and 9 bases at J, with 13 bases between. Partial CDR3 DNA: TGTGCCAGCAGTGGACAGGCCCAGGGTGAG. Its translation is CASSGQAQGE. The full CDR3 is CASSGQAQGEQFF.

This clone showed up many times. The chain's CDR3 is CASSNGLLYGYTF. The sequenced part of the CDR3 DNA is TGTGCCAGTAGTAATGGGCTACTCTATGGC. The J gene is TRBJ1-2, the V gene TRBV19; D remains ambiguous. The DNA ends 3 residues before the CDR3 does, and the rest of the CDR3 is filled in from the germline J gene. The germline CDR1 and CDR2 sequences are LNHDA and SQIVND (reference sequence). This CDR3 contains 13 residues. V lost 4 bases, J lost 4 bases, and 10 bases lay in between.

This clone has a count of ten or more. The read ends 3 residues early relative to the CDR3; the germline J gene fills the gap. The V and J genes are TRBV4-2 and TRBJ2-7; 7 nucleotides line up with TRBD2. The CDR3 contains 14 residues. V was pared by 1 base and J by 5 bases, with 5 bases of the junction left unmatched. Germline CDR1 is LGHNA and CDR2 is YNFKEQ. CDR3 sequence reads: CASSQGGSSDEQYF. The part of the CDR3 DNA that was read is TGTGCCAGCAGCCAAGGCGGGAGCAGCGACGAG.

At least ten counts were recorded for this clone. The read is 3 residues too short to cover the CDR3 end, so that end is filled in from the germline J gene. The chain carries TRBV2 and TRBJ2-5; D may match TRBD1 or TRBD2 (7 bases each). Per the germline V gene, CDR1 is SNHLY and CDR2 is FYNNEI. CDR3 size: 13 residues. V lost 11 bases and J lost 5, with 18 bases in between. The CDR3 DNA, read in part, is TGTGCCGGGGGGAGGGGGCGCTGGGAGACC. Translation: CAGGRGRWET. The entire CDR3 is CAGGRGRWETQYF.

The table lists this clone with many counts. The read ends 3 residues early relative to the CDR3; the germline J gene fills the gap. The rearrangement uses TRBV20-1 and TRBJ2-7, with 11 bases that match TRBD2. With V trimmed by 2 bases and J by 6 bases, 9 bases remained unmatched. There are 15 residues in the CDR3. Germline V gives CDR1 DFQATT, CDR2 SNEGSKA (reference sequence). CDR3 region: CSARNSGRVTREQYF. The CDR3 DNA, read in part, is TGCAGTGCTAGAAATAGCGGGAGGGTCACGCGCGAG.